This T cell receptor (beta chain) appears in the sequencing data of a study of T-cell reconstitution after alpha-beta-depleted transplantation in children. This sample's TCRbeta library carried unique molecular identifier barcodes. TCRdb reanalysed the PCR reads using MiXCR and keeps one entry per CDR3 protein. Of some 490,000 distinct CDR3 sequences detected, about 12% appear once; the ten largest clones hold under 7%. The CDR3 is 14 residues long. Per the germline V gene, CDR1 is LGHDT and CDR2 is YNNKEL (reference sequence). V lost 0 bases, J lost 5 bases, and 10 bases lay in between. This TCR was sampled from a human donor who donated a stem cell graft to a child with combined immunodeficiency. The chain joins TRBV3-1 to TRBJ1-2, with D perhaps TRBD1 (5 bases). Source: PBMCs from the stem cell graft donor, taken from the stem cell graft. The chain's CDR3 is CASSQDQGGYGYTF. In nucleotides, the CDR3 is TGTGCCAGCAGCCAAGATCAGGGAGGGTATGGCTACACCTTC. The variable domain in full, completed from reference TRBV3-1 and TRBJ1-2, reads DTAVSQTPKYLVTQMGNDKSIKCEQNLGHDTMYWYKQDSKKFLKIMFSYNNKELIINETVPNRFSPKSPDKAHLNLHINSLELGDSAVYFCASSQDQGGYGYTFGSGTRLTVV.